The clone carrying this TCR beta chain was seen a few times. Its antigen remains unidentified. The data belong to a study of regulatory T cells in long-lasting Graves disease. Time point specified: newly diagnosed GD, antithyroid drugs for less than 3 months. PBMCs provided the RNA from which the TCR library was made. Library construction for TCR beta used iRepertoire HTBI primers and Arm-PCR of CDR3 regions. TCRdb passed the multiplex PCR reads through MiXCR, listing each CDR3 protein once. The table has fewer than 500,000 distinct CDR3 sequences, around 15% seen once. V was trimmed by 4 bases and J by 5 bases, leaving 30 bases between them. The CDR3 totals 19 residues. Per the germline V gene, CDR1 is SGHRS and CDR2 is YFSETQ. Whole-study findings and limits: Persistent Graves' patients showed less TCR diversity than newly diagnosed ones. The persistent group shared 2,741 public clonotypes, more than the 950 to 1,000 shared by new patients.

Separately, the same data were catalogued under a study of T cells in Graves' hyperthyroidism and ophthalmopathy.

The starting material was peripheral blood mononuclear cells (PBMCs), obtained at new diagnosis, from a patient treated with antithyroid drugs. The J gene is TRBJ2-5, the V gene TRBV5-1, with D possibly being TRBD1 or TRBD2 (6 bases each). This receptor was taken from a man in his forties or fifties with Graves disease. In nucleotides, the CDR3 is TGCGCCAGCAGCCTAAATAGTTTCGGCGGGACATCGACGTGGGAGACCCAGTACTTC. It translates to CASSLNSFGGTSTWETQYF.